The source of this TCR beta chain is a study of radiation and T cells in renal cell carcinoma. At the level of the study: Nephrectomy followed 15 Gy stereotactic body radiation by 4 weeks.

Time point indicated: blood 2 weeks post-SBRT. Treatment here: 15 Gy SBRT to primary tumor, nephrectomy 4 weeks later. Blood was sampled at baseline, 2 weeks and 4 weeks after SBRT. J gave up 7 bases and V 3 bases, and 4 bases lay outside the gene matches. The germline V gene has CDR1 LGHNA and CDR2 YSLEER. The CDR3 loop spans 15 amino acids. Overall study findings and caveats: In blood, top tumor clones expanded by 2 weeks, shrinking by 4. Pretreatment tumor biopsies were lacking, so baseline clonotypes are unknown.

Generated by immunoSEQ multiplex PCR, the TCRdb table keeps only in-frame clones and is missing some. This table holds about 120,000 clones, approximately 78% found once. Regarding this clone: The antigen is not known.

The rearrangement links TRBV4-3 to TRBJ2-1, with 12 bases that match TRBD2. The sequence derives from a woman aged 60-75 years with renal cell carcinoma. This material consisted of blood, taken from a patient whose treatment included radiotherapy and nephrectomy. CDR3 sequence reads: CASSHVGTSGNEQFF. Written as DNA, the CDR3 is TGCGCCAGCAGCCACGTCGGGACTAGCGGGAATGAGCAGTTCTTC.